This T cell receptor (beta chain) derives from a study of cytomegalovirus exposure and HLA in healthy donors. Study-wide findings and caveats: Some V segments, TRBV6-2 and TRBV6-3 among them, were indistinguishable and were therefore excluded.

Deletions cut 0 bases from V and 3 bases from J, with 15 bases between. The CDR3 covers 16 residues. Germline V gives CDR1 SGDLS, CDR2 YYNGEE. The PCR made use of 60 Vbeta and 13 Jbeta primers. Some clones are missing from TCRdb's copy, which holds only in-frame ones; the method was immunoSEQ multiplex PCR. The repertoire has 130,000 to 150,000 clones, about 86% of them found once; the top ten carry more than 4%. Details on this clone: Its antigen is undetermined.

The chain joins TRBV9 to TRBJ2-5, with D uncertain. Sequencing was performed on PBMCs. This TCR came from a man aged 40-55 years in good health and CMV-seropositive. CDR3 amino acids: CASSVDIVPLKETQYF. In DNA, the CDR3 is TGTGCCAGCAGCGTAGACATCGTCCCACTAAAAGAGACCCAGTACTTC.